The sequence of this TCR beta chain was determined in a study of CD8+ T cells in alopecia areata. Following RNA extraction, reverse transcription yielded cDNA that acted as the sequencing template. TCRdb's copy holds only in-frame clones and misses some; the assay was immunoSEQ multiplex PCR. Of 130,000 or so clones in the sample, about 50% were seen once. V lost 8 bases and J lost 10, with 20 bases in between. CDR1 is GTSNPN and CDR2 is SVGIG in the germline V gene (reference sequence). CDR3 length: 12 amino acids. The source material was CD8+ T cells sorted from blood, sampled at week 0. The chain couples TRBV30 to TRBJ1-2; D is possibly TRBD1 (5 bases). This receptor was obtained from a human donor with alopecia areata. CDR3 residues: CAGRQTDYHYTF. The CDR3 bases are TGTGCCGGGCGACAGACCGATTATCACTACACCTTC.